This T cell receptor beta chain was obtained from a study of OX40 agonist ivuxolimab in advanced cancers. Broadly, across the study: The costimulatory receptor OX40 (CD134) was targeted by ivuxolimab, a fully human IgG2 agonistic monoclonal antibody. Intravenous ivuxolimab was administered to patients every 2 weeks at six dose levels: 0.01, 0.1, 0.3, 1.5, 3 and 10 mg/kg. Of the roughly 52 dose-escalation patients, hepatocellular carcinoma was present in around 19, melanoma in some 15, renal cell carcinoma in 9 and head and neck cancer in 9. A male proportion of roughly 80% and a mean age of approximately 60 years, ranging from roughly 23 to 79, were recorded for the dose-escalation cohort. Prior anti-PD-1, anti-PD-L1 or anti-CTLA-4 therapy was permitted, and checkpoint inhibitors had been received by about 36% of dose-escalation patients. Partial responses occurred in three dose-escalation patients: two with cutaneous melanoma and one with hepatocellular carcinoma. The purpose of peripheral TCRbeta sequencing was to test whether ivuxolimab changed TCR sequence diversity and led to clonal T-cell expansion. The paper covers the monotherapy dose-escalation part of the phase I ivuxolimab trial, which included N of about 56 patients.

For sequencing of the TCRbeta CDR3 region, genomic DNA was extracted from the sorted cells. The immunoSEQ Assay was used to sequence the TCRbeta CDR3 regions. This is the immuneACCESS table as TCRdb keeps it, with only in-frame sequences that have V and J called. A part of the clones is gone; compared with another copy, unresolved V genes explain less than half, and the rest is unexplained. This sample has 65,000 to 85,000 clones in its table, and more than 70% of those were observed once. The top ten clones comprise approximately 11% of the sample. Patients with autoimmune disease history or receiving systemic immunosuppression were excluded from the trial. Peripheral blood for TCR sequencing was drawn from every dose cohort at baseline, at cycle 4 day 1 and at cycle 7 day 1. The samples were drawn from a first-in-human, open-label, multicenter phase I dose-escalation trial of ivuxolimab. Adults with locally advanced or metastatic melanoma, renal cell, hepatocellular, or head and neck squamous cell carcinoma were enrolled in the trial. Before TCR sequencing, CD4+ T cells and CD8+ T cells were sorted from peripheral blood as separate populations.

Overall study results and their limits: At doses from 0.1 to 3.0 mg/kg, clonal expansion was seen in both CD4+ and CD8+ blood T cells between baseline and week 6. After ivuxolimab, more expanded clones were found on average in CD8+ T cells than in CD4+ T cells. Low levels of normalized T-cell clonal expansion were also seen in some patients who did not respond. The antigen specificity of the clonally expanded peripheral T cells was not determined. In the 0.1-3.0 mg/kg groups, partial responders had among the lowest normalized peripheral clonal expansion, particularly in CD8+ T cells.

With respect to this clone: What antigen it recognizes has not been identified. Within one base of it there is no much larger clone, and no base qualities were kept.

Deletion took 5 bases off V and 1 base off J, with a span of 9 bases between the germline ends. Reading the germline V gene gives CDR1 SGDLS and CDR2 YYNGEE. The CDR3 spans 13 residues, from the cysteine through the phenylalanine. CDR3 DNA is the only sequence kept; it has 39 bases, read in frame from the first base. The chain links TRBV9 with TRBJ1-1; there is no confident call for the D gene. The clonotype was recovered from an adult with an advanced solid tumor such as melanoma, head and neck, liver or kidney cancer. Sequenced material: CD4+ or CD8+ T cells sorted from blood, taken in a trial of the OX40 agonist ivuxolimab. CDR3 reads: CASRPLGNTEAFF. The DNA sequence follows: TGTGCCAGCAGACCGTTAGGGAACACTGAAGCTTTCTTT.